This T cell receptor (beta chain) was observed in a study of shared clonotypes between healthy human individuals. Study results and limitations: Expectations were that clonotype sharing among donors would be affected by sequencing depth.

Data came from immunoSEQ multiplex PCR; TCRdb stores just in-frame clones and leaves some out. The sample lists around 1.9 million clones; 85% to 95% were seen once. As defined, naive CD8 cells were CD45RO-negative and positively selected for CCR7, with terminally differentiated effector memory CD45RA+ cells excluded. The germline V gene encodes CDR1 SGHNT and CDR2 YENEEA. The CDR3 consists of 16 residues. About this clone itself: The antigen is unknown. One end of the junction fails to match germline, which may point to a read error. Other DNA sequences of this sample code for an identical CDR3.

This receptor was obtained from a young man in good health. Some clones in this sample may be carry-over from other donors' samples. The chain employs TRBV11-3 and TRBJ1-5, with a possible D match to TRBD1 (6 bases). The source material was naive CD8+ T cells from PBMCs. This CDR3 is CASSLDQDGGNQPQHF. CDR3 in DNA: TGTGCCAGCAGCTTAGACCAGGACGGGGGCAATCAGCCCCAGCACTTT.